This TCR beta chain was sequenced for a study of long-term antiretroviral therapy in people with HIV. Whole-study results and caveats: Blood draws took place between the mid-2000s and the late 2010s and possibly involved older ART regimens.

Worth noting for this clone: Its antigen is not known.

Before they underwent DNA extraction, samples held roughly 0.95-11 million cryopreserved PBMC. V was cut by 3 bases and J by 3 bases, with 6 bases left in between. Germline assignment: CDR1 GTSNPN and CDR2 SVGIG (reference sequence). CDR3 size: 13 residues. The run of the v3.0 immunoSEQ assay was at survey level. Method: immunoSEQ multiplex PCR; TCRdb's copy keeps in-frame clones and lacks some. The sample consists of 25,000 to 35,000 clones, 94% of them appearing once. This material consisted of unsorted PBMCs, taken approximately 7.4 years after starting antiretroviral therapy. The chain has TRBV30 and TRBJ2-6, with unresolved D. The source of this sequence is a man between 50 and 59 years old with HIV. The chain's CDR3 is CAWSRSGANVLTF. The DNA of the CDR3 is TGTGCCTGGAGCAGAAGTGGGGCCAACGTCCTGACTTTC.